A selection of T cell receptor beta chains follows, all from one sample in a study of blood T cell repertoires in COVID-19. Sequencing used immunoSEQ multiplex PCR; TCRdb keeps in-frame clones, though not all of them. The table records roughly 210,000 clones, about 88% of them present only once. Specimen: peripheral blood. Every receptor here comes from a man in his sixties or seventies with acute or convalescent COVID-19. CDR3s include the opening cysteine and the closing phenylalanine or tryptophan. The D gene is left open where the match is weak. Where a row states a size, it is once, few, many or the class of an expanded clone; other rows omit it.

clone_size d_call j_call v_call cdr3_length cdr3_aa cdr3_nt
- TRBD1 TRBJ2-7 TRBV3-1/TRBV3-2 16 CASSQPRTGSSYEQYF TGTGCCAGCAGCCAACCCCGGACAGGAAGCTCCTACGAGCAGTACTTC
once - TRBJ2-7 TRBV18 18 CASSPGAGRGGHPYEQYF TGTGCCAGCTCACCAGGAGCCGGGCGTGGAGGCCACCCCTACGAGCAGTACTTC
- - TRBJ2-1 TRBV7-3 15 CASSPNPGVANEQFF TGTGCCAGCAGCCCGAATCCCGGAGTGGCTAATGAGCAGTTCTTC
- - TRBJ1-2 TRBV21-1 16 CASSAPPAPDRRQSTF TGTGCCAGCAGCGCACCGCCTGCCCCGGACAGGAGACAGAGCACCTTC
- TRBD1 TRBJ2-7 TRBV9 15 CASSAGTGTTYEQYF TGTGCCAGCAGCGCAGGGACAGGGACGACCTACGAGCAGTACTTC
- - TRBJ2-1 TRBV28 13 CASGRGSYNEQFF TGTGCCAGCGGCAGGGGCTCCTACAATGAGCAGTTCTTC
- - TRBJ2-5 TRBV5-4 16 CASSGPRGAGQETQYF TGTGCCAGCAGCGGTCCTAGGGGTGCCGGGCAAGAGACCCAGTACTTC
- TRBD2 TRBJ2-1 TRBV6-2/TRBV6-3 15 CASSGAGAGYNEQFF TGTGCCAGCAGTGGGGCGGGAGCGGGCTACAATGAGCAGTTCTTC
- TRBD2 TRBJ2-1 TRBV7-2 16 CASSLEASGTTGEQFF TGTGCCAGCAGCTTAGAGGCTAGCGGGACGACCGGGGAGCAGTTCTTC
- TRBD1 TRBJ2-4 TRBV7-9 17 CASSGRTGGGGKNIQYF TGTGCCAGCAGCGGTCGGACAGGGGGCGGAGGCAAAAACATTCAGTACTTC
- TRBD2 TRBJ2-3 TRBV25-1 16 CASSEYRAGITDTQYF TGTGCCAGCAGTGAATATAGAGCGGGAATCACAGATACGCAGTATTTT
- TRBD1 TRBJ1-1 TRBV20-1 11 CSHRGNTEAFF TGCAGTCACAGGGGGAACACTGAAGCTTTCTTT
- TRBD1 TRBJ1-5 TRBV2 15 CASSRDSPSNQPQHF TGTGCCAGCAGTCGGGACAGCCCTAGCAATCAGCCCCAGCATTTT
- TRBD2 TRBJ2-1 TRBV6-1 15 CASSEFGEGYNEQFF TGTGCCAGCAGTGAATTTGGGGAGGGATACAATGAGCAGTTCTTC
- TRBD1 TRBJ2-3 TRBV7-3 16 CASSPGTGGFTDTQYF TGTGCCAGCAGCCCTGGGACAGGGGGCTTCACAGATACGCAGTATTTT
- - TRBJ2-2 TRBV5-1 14 CASSHTGTTGELFF TGCGCCAGCAGCCACACAGGGACCACCGGGGAGCTGTTTTTT
few - TRBJ1-1 TRBV6-2/TRBV6-3 14 CASSRQVMNTEAFF TGTGCCAGCAGCCGACAGGTTATGAACACTGAAGCTTTCTTT
few - TRBJ2-1 TRBV5-4 16 CASSLGGLSSYNEQFF TGTGCCAGCAGCTTGGGCGGCCTGAGCTCCTACAATGAGCAGTTCTTC
- TRBD1 TRBJ2-4 TRBV5-1 14 CASSLGRGQDIQYF TGCGCCAGCAGCTTGGGAAGGGGGCAGGACATTCAGTACTTC
- TRBD1 TRBJ1-5 TRBV28 14 CASSGQGRYQPQHF TGTGCCAGCAGCGGACAGGGCCGGTATCAGCCCCAGCATTTT
- - TRBJ1-3 TRBV5-5 15 CASSRGSSLGNTIYF TGTGCCAGCAGCCGAGGGAGTTCTCTGGGAAACACCATATATTTT
- TRBD1 TRBJ2-1 TRBV2 11 CASSTGGEQFF TGTGCCAGCAGCACAGGGGGTGAGCAGTTCTTC
- - TRBJ1-1 TRBV6-1 15 CASSDSLDPNTEAFF TGTGCCAGCAGTGATAGCCTTGATCCGAACACTGAAGCTTTCTTT
- TRBD1 TRBJ2-5 TRBV28 14 CASTNFDRVETQYF TGTGCCAGCACTAATTTCGACAGGGTAGAGACCCAGTACTTC
few TRBD1 TRBJ2-7 TRBV11-1 15 CASSLGQDLIYEQYF TGTGCCAGCAGCCTCGGACAGGACTTGATCTACGAGCAGTACTTC
- - TRBJ2-3 TRBV19 13 CASRERGTDTQYF TGTGCCAGTAGAGAGCGGGGCACAGATACGCAGTATTTT
- TRBD1 TRBJ1-5 TRBV15 16 CATSRERTGASQPQHF TGTGCCACCAGCAGAGAACGGACAGGGGCAAGTCAGCCCCAGCATTTT
- - TRBJ1-6 TRBV19 14 CASSIDPGDSPLHF TGTGCCAGTAGTATAGACCCGGGAGATTCACCCCTCCACTTT